A single sample gave rise to the 28 T cell receptor beta chains below, sequenced in a study of cytomegalovirus exposure and HLA in healthy donors. Produced via immunoSEQ multiplex PCR; TCRdb's table is partial and in-frame only. Among about 120,000 clones listed, about 84% were seen once. The sample taken for sequencing was PBMCs. Receptors were obtained from a man younger than 35 in good health and CMV-seronegative.

The CDR3 coding sequence is TGTGCCAGCAGCCCCCCAGGGGTGTACGAGCAGTACTTC. It is translated as CASSPPGVYEQYF. The chain recombines TRBV5-4 with TRBJ2-7, with a weak D call TRBD1 (6 bases). The V end lost 4 bases, the J end lost 4 bases, and 12 bases lay between the germline ends. CDR1 is SGHNT and CDR2 is YYREEE in the germline V gene (reference sequence). This CDR3 has 13 residues.

The chain links TRBV5-1 to TRBJ2-1, with 8 positions matching TRBD1. Germline V gene sequence: CDR1 SGHRS, CDR2 YFSETQ. J was trimmed by 7 bases and V by 6 bases; bases with no gene match: 9. The CDR3 is made up of 14 amino acids. CDR3 protein: CASTSGQGGNEQFF. The DNA for the CDR3 is TGCGCCAGCACCTCAGGACAGGGTGGGAATGAGCAGTTCTTC.

The rearrangement joins TRBV18 to TRBJ2-5; D may be TRBD2 (5 bases). V lost 3 bases and J lost 4, with 6 bases in between. There are 12 residues in the CDR3. Germline V gives CDR1 KGHSH, CDR2 LQKENI. The DNA of the CDR3 is TGTGCCAGCTCACCCGAGGGAGAGACCCAGTACTTC. Its protein is CASSPEGETQYF.

V gene TRBV10-1 combines with J gene TRBJ2-3; 7 bases line up with TRBD2. Trimming took 4 bases from V and 4 from J; bases not matched to a gene: 14. CDR1 and CDR2 (germline): WNHNN, SYGVQD (reference sequence). The CDR3 is 17 amino acids. CDR3: CASSGRSAGVGADTQYF. In DNA form, the CDR3 reads TGCGCCAGCAGTGGGAGATCGGCGGGAGTAGGGGCAGATACGCAGTATTTT.

The chain combines TRBV4-1 with TRBJ2-1; 12 nucleotides agree with TRBD2. With V trimmed by 1 base and J by 9 bases, 4 bases remained unmatched. CDR1 and CDR2 (germline): MGHRA, YSYEKL. The CDR3 has 15 amino acids. The CDR3 nucleotides are TGCGCCAGCAGCCAAGTACTAGCGGGGGGACGTGAGCAGTTCTTC. It specifies CASSQVLAGGREQFF.

The table lists this clone with a count of one. This chain links TRBV19 with TRBJ2-2; the D gene is possibly TRBD2 (7 bases). Trimming pared 8 bases from V and 0 bases from J, leaving 22 bases between. This CDR3 is 18 amino acids long. CDR1 LNHDA and CDR2 SQIVND come from the germline V gene (reference sequence). CDR3 amino acids: CASGATLGGATNTGELFF. CDR3 nucleotides: TGTGCCAGTGGTGCCACCCTGGGGGGGGCCACGAACACCGGGGAGCTGTTTTTT.

The CDR3 bases are TGTGCCAGCAGCTTATATCCCCCCCAAGCAGGTTCACCCCTCCACTTT. This translates into CASSLYPPQAGSPLHF. The chain uses TRBV7-6 and TRBJ1-6; unclear D gene. The CDR3 runs to 16 residues. V lost 2 bases and J lost 9, with 17 bases in between. Germline CDR1 and CDR2: SGHVS and FNYEAQ.

The chain links TRBV7-9 to TRBJ2-3; TRBD1 agrees at 10 bases. Germline-derived CDR1 and CDR2 are SEHNR and FQNEAQ (reference sequence). The CDR3 runs 16 residues. Trimming cost V 4 bases and J 5 bases; bases outside gene matches: 9. Here the CDR3 reads CASSSPPGQGIDTQYF. Here the CDR3 DNA reads TGTGCCAGCAGCTCCCCACCGGGACAGGGGATAGATACGCAGTATTTT.

This clone was detected a few times. This rearrangement joins TRBV6-6 to TRBJ2-7, with TRBD1 matching 9 bases. The CDR3 consists of 12 residues. J gave up 6 bases and V 6 bases, and 3 bases lay outside the gene matches. The germline CDR1 and CDR2 sequences are MNHNY and SVGAGI (reference sequence). The CDR3 reads CASRGTGREQYF. The CDR3 coding sequence is TGTGCCAGCAGGGGGACAGGGCGCGAGCAGTACTTC.

The chain employs TRBV2 and TRBJ2-7; tentatively, D is TRBD1 (6 bases). The CDR3 runs 13 residues. V was shortened by 3 bases and J by 3 bases, with 9 bases between the two germline ends. Germline assignment: CDR1 SNHLY and CDR2 FYNNEI. The CDR3 DNA is TGTGCCAGCAGTGAGACAGGCTTCTACGAGCAGTACTTC. Its translation is CASSETGFYEQYF.

This clone was recorded only once. The chain couples TRBV6-5 to TRBJ2-5; 10 nucleotides line up with TRBD2. The V and J ends lost 0 bases and 4 bases, in that order; junction bases with no gene match: 5. This CDR3 is 16 amino acids long. The germline V gene has CDR1 MNHEY and CDR2 SVGAGI. The CDR3 reads CASSYSLAGVSETQYF. The CDR3, as DNA: TGTGCCAGCAGTTACTCTCTAGCGGGAGTTTCAGAGACCCAGTACTTC.

This chain uses TRBV5-1 with TRBJ2-5; D ambiguous. V lost 4 bases, J lost 5 bases, and 9 bases lay in between. The CDR3 is 12 amino acids. Looked up from germline, CDR1 is SGHRS and CDR2 is YFSETQ. CDR3 sequence reads: CASSPSVETQYF. DNA of the CDR3: TGCGCCAGCAGCCCCAGTGTGGAGACCCAGTACTTC.

This sequence joins TRBV27 and TRBJ2-1, with D possibly being TRBD1 (5 bases). The length of the CDR3 is 15 residues. CDR1 MNHEY and CDR2 SMNVEV come from the germline V gene (reference sequence). Trimming shortened V by 3 bases and J by 3 bases, and 12 bases separated the two germline ends. The CDR3 sequence is CASSFLTDFYNEQFF. The CDR3, as DNA: TGTGCCAGCAGTTTTTTGACAGACTTCTACAATGAGCAGTTCTTC.

This clone was picked up one time. The chain combines TRBV2 with TRBJ2-7, with D unclear. CDR3 length: 12 residues. Germline-derived CDR1 and CDR2 are SNHLY and FYNNEI. V was cut by 3 bases and J by 6 bases, with 9 bases left in between. CDR3 region: CASSDEGVEQYF. The CDR3 DNA sequence: TGTGCCAGCAGTGACGAAGGAGTCGAGCAGTACTTC.

CDR3 DNA sequence: TGTGCCAGCAGTGAACCTCGCCTGCGGTTTCAGCCCCAGCATTTT. Translating gives CASSEPRLRFQPQHF. The chain joins TRBV6-1 to TRBJ1-5; D remains unclear. Per germline, CDR1 MNHNS and CDR2 SASEGT. The V end lost 2 bases, the J end lost 6 bases, and 14 bases lay between the germline ends. This CDR3 region has 15 residues.

V and J are TRBV30 and TRBJ2-5; D may be TRBD2 (6 bases). Germline V lookup: CDR1 GTSNPN, CDR2 SVGIG (reference sequence). V was clipped by 0 bases and J by 4 bases, with 12 bases between them. The CDR3 is made up of 14 amino acids. The CDR3, as DNA: TGTGCCTGGAGTGTACGGGCGGGAATAGAGACCCAGTACTTC. As protein: CAWSVRAGIETQYF.

J is TRBJ2-1 and V is TRBV10-3, with 9 bases that match TRBD2. The CDR3 consists of 16 residues. CDR1 and CDR2 from the germline V gene are ENHRY and SYGVKD. After removal of 4 bases from V and 0 bases from J, the junction contained 4 bases not matched to a gene. Written as DNA, the CDR3 is TGTGCCATCAGTGCGAGACTAGCGGCCTCCTACAATGAGCAGTTCTTC. Translation gives CAISARLAASYNEQFF.

This chain joins TRBV28 and TRBJ1-5; D gene ambiguous. Trimming pared 6 bases from V and 6 bases from J, leaving 21 bases between. CDR3 length: 16 residues. Looked up from germline, CDR1 is MDHEN and CDR2 is SYDVKM. CDR3 region: CASSVNLAGFAQPQHF. The CDR3 bases are TGTGCCAGCAGCGTGAATCTAGCAGGTTTTGCTCAGCCCCAGCATTTT.

J is TRBJ2-7 and V is TRBV6-4, with unresolved D. Germline V CDR1 and CDR2: MRHNA, SNTAGT. The V gene lost 8 bases and the J gene lost 7 bases, with 9 bases spanning the gap. The CDR3 contains 10 residues. CDR3 sequence: CASGWAEQYF. The CDR3 coding sequence is TGTGCCAGCGGATGGGCAGAGCAGTACTTC.

V usage is TRBV6-6 and J usage is TRBJ1-1; 7 bases agree with TRBD1. V shed 0 bases and J 4 bases; nucleotides not matched to a gene: 5. Germline CDR1 and CDR2: MNHNY and SVGAGI (reference sequence). The CDR3 contains 15 residues. CDR3 protein: CASSYSTGRSTEAFF. Here the CDR3 DNA reads TGTGCCAGCAGTTACTCGACAGGGCGTAGCACTGAAGCTTTCTTT.

The chain joins TRBV7-2 to TRBJ2-1; 13 bases align to TRBD2. V lost 1 base to trimming and J lost 6 bases; unmatched junction nucleotides: 3. The CDR3 sequence is 16 residues long. From germline, CDR1 is SGHTA and CDR2 FQGNSA. The DNA for the CDR3 is TGTGCCAGCAGCTTAGTGGGACTAGCGGGGTCCAATGAGCAGTTCTTC. Protein: CASSLVGLAGSNEQFF.

V gene TRBV29-1 combines with J gene TRBJ2-2; no clear D gene. In germline, CDR1 is SQVTM, CDR2 ANQGSEA. The V end lost 0 bases, the J end lost 1 base, and 3 bases lay between the germline ends. This CDR3 spans 13 amino acids. CDR3 in DNA: TGCAGCGTTGAAGAGAGGAACACCGGGGAGCTGTTTTTT. Translating gives CSVEERNTGELFF.

This chain links TRBV5-1 with TRBJ2-3; D possibly corresponds to TRBD2 (5 bases). CDR3 length: 15 amino acids. The ends were cut back, 6 bases at V and 3 bases at J, with 17 bases in the middle. Germline assignment: CDR1 SGHRS and CDR2 YFSETQ. The CDR3 here is CASIPPGRPTDTQYF. The CDR3 DNA is TGCGCCAGCATCCCGCCGGGAAGGCCTACAGATACGCAGTATTTT.

The chain combines TRBV7-9 with TRBJ2-5; maybe TRBD1 (6 bases). There are 15 residues in the CDR3. Trimming left V 5 bases short and J 5 bases short, with 18 bases between. The germline gives CDR1 SEHNR, CDR2 FQNEAQ (reference sequence). The CDR3 nucleotides read TGTGCCAGCAGCGCCACATCAGGGGATTTGGAGACCCAGTACTTC. Residues: CASSATSGDLETQYF.

This clone has a handful of counts. The chain combines TRBV11-2 with TRBJ2-1; possible D gene TRBD2, 5 bases. The ends were cut back, 3 bases at V and 0 bases at J, with 12 bases in the middle. The germline V gene encodes CDR1 SGHAT and CDR2 FQNNGV. The CDR3 totals 16 residues. CDR3 nucleotides: TGTGCCAGCAGCTTCCTGGAGGCCAACTCCTACAATGAGCAGTTCTTC. Amino acid sequence: CASSFLEANSYNEQFF.

The rearrangement joins TRBV4-1 to TRBJ2-1; TRBD2 agrees at 11 bases. The CDR3 contains 16 residues. The junction had 3 bases not matched to a gene; V was cut back by 1 base and J by 4 bases. In germline, CDR1 is MGHRA, CDR2 YSYEKL. Here the CDR3 reads CASSQAGLAEYNEQFF. As DNA, the CDR3 is TGCGCCAGCAGCCAAGCGGGACTAGCGGAATACAATGAGCAGTTCTTC.

The chain carries TRBV5-4 and TRBJ1-2; the match to TRBD1 covers 8 bases. This CDR3 comprises 15 residues. The germline V gene has CDR1 SGHNT and CDR2 YYREEE (reference sequence). Trimming removed 5 bases from V and 9 bases from J; junction bases left unmatched: 15. This chain's CDR3 is CASSRRGQGAASYTF. The CDR3 coding sequence is TGTGCCAGCAGTCGCCGAGGGCAGGGGGCGGCAAGCTACACCTTC.

J is TRBJ1-2 and V is TRBV5-6; TRBD1 is a possible D gene (6 bases). Germline-derived CDR1 and CDR2 are SGHDT and YYEEEE. Trimming removed 4 bases from V and 2 bases from J, with 12 bases in between. The CDR3 is 14 amino acids. The CDR3 reads CASSPTGQNYGYTF. The CDR3 nucleotides read TGTGCCAGCAGCCCAACCGGACAGAACTATGGCTACACCTTC.